The 3 T cell receptor beta chains below were found in one sample sequenced in a study of blood T cell repertoires in COVID-19. Data came from immunoSEQ multiplex PCR; TCRdb stores just in-frame clones and leaves some out. The repertoire has about 260,000 clones, around nine tenths of them found once; the top ten carry around 10%. What was sequenced was peripheral blood. These receptor sequences come from a man aged 40-55 years who had recovered from COVID-19.

The V and J genes are TRBV28 and TRBJ1-2; 9 nucleotides line up with TRBD1. This CDR3 is built from 16 residues. Germline V gene data show CDR1 as MDHEN and CDR2 as SYDVKM. The J segment lost 2 bases and the V segment lost 10 bases, leaving 14 bases of the junction unmatched. The CDR3 DNA reads as TGTGCCACCAACCTCGTGGGGACAGGGAAAAACTATGGCTACACCTTC. Translation gives CATNLVGTGKNYGYTF.

This sequence joins TRBV5-1 and TRBJ2-3; D unclear. V was shortened by 0 bases and J by 6 bases, with 11 bases between the two germline ends. The CDR3 length is 14 residues. Germline V gives CDR1 SGHRS, CDR2 YFSETQ. CDR3 amino acids: CASSLVQPQDTQYF. The DNA of the CDR3 is TGCGCCAGCAGCTTGGTACAGCCCCAGGATACGCAGTATTTT.

In its sample, this clone was seen a few times. V gene TRBV7-9 combines with J gene TRBJ1-3; D ambiguous. The V gene lost 3 bases and the J gene lost 5 bases, with 5 bases spanning the gap. The CDR3 has 12 residues. From germline, CDR1 is SEHNR and CDR2 FQNEAQ (reference sequence). The CDR3: CASSLQRNTIYF. DNA for the CDR3: TGTGCCAGCAGCTTGCAGAGAAACACCATATATTTT.